This TCR beta chain appears in the sequencing data of a study of blood T cells in healthy people across ages. Whole-study results and caveats: Strong correlation existed between TCR beta diversity and naive T cell percentage. Across the age range, TCR beta diversity per million T cells fell in a roughly linear way.

V lost 6 bases and J lost 2, with 14 bases in between. The CDR3 consists of 15 residues. Germline V gene lookup returns CDR1 SNHLY and CDR2 FYNNEI. As regards this clonotype: Its specificity is not known.

The use of a sample-barcoded 5' primer and a J-beta primer mix characterized a second PCR of roughly 7 to 11 cycles. Individual samples furnished no less than 3 million CDR3-containing paired-end reads apiece. TCRdb redid the calling of the 5' RACE reads with MiXCR, one entry per CDR3 protein. This sample carries about 1.5 million distinct CDR3 sequences, approximately 39% of them seen once, and the ten largest clones take about 4.1%. Material: blood. The source of this sequence is a woman aged 18-29 years in good health. The chain combines TRBV2 with TRBJ1-5; a possible D gene is TRBD1 (5 bases). The CDR3 region is CASRTGGGGNQPQHF. The CDR3 DNA reads TGTGCCAGCAGGACCGGGGGGGGAGGCAATCAGCCCCAGCATTTT.